Here is one T cell receptor beta chain with its context. Its target is not known. The time point was: neoterminal ileum biopsy at postoperative endoscopy, about 6 months after surgery. This sample was included in a study of T cell repertoires in ileal Crohn's disease. Study summary: Patients had a median approximately 7.8-year disease duration, and roughly 32% were active smokers.

Study-level points and caveats: Compared with non-smokers, active smokers at surgery showed more clonal expansions.

In germline, CDR1 is SGHDT, CDR2 YYEEEE. V dropped 4 bases and J dropped 7; count of bases not matched to a gene: 13. This CDR3 region has 16 residues. Produced via immunoSEQ multiplex PCR; TCRdb's table is partial and in-frame only. This table has fewer than 12,000 clones, about four fifths appearing once. The TCR comes from an adult with Crohn's disease. Material for sequencing was ileal tissue. V is TRBV5-6 and J is TRBJ1-2, with 10 bases that match TRBD1. CDR3 DNA: TGTGCCAGCAGCACCCGGGACAGGGGTGTTTCAGGTGGCTACACCTTC. This encodes CASSTRDRGVSGGYTF.